The rows below give T cell receptor beta chains drawn from one sample of a study of blood T cell repertoires in COVID-19. Data came from immunoSEQ multiplex PCR; TCRdb stores just in-frame clones and leaves some out. This table holds about 250,000 clones, 65% to 90% found once. The specimen was PBMCs or T cells enriched from blood (not recorded which). The receptors stem from a man aged 35-49 years who had recovered from COVID-19. CDR3s include the opening cysteine and the closing phenylalanine or tryptophan. The D gene is left open where the match is weak. The size field is filled for only some rows; it gives once, few, many or a size class.

J gene | clone size | D gene | V gene | CDR3 protein | CDR3 DNA
TRBJ1-1 | once | TRBD1 | TRBV19 | CATRSTGLRENTEAFF | TGTGCCACGCGGTCGACAGGGTTAAGGGAGAACACTGAAGCTTTCTTT
TRBJ1-2 | NA | TRBD1 | TRBV29-1 | CSTGQGRGYTF | TGCAGCACCGGACAGGGACGGGGCTACACCTTC
TRBJ2-6 | NA | TRBD2 | TRBV29-1 | CSVEEGGVTGANVLTF | TGCAGCGTTGAAGAGGGGGGGGTGACTGGGGCCAACGTCCTGACTTTC
TRBJ2-3 | NA | TRBD1 | TRBV19 | CASGRQGTGTDTQYF | TGTGCCAGTGGAAGACAGGGAACGGGCACAGATACGCAGTATTTT
TRBJ1-1 | NA | NA | TRBV3-1/TRBV3-2 | CASSQAGQGTEAFF | TGTGCCAGCAGCCAAGCGGGGCAGGGGACTGAAGCTTTCTTT
TRBJ2-7 | few | TRBD1 | TRBV5-1 | CASSLPGQGAEQYF | TGCGCCAGCAGCTTGCCCGGACAGGGCGCCGAGCAGTACTTC
TRBJ2-5 | once | TRBD2 | TRBV5-5 | CASTGTTVQETQYF | TGTGCCAGTACCGGGACTACAGTCCAAGAGACCCAGTACTTC
TRBJ1-2 | many | TRBD1 | TRBV3-1/TRBV3-2 | CASSQADRGYYGYTF | TGTGCCAGCAGCCAAGCGGACAGGGGATACTATGGCTACACCTTC
TRBJ1-4 | NA | NA | TRBV19 | CASSPSRQGGEKLFF | TGTGCCAGTAGTCCCTCCAGGCAGGGAGGTGAAAAACTGTTTTTT
TRBJ2-2 | NA | TRBD2 | TRBV5-1 | CASSTSGATGELFF | TGCGCCAGCAGCACTAGCGGAGCCACCGGGGAGCTGTTTTTT
TRBJ1-5 | NA | NA | TRBV10-3 | CAISEQDQPQHF | TGTGCCATCAGTGAGCAGGATCAGCCCCAGCATTTT
TRBJ2-1 | NA | TRBD2 | TRBV30 | CAWSASGRNEQFF | TGTGCCTGGAGTGCTAGCGGGAGGAATGAGCAGTTCTTC
TRBJ2-7 | NA | TRBD2 | TRBV7-9 | CASSPPKGGRANEQYF | TGTGCCAGCAGCCCGCCGAAAGGCGGGAGGGCGAACGAGCAGTACTTC
TRBJ1-1 | NA | TRBD1 | TRBV7-9 | CASNLQGAWNTEAFF | TGTGCCAGCAACCTACAGGGGGCTTGGAACACTGAAGCTTTCTTT
TRBJ1-5 | NA | NA | TRBV19 | CASSQQSNQPQHF | TGTGCCAGTAGTCAACAGTCCAATCAGCCCCAGCATTTT
TRBJ1-1 | NA | NA | TRBV13 | CASSFYRRNEAFF | TGTGCCAGCAGCTTCTACAGACGAAATGAAGCTTTCTTT
TRBJ2-6 | once | NA | TRBV19 | CASSVQGSGANVLTF | TGTGCCAGTAGCGTCCAGGGTTCTGGGGCCAACGTCCTGACTTTC
TRBJ2-5 | NA | NA | TRBV28 | CASSSSPIDRPPQETQYF | TGTGCCAGCAGTTCCTCCCCAATCGACAGGCCTCCGCAAGAGACCCAGTACTTC
TRBJ2-7 | NA | NA | TRBV25-1 | CASSLPAEMDEQYF | TGTGCCAGCAGTCTCCCGGCGGAAATGGACGAGCAGTACTTC
TRBJ2-7 | NA | TRBD1 | TRBV5-1 | CASSLQGGSYEQYF | TGCGCCAGCAGCTTACAGGGGGGCTCCTACGAGCAGTACTTC
TRBJ2-3 | NA | TRBD2 | TRBV25-1 | CASSIGLADTQYF | TGTGCCAGCAGCATAGGACTAGCAGATACGCAGTATTTT
TRBJ2-2 | once | TRBD1 | TRBV19 | CASSLRQGRTGELFF | TGTGCCAGTAGTTTAAGACAGGGGCGGACCGGGGAGCTGTTTTTT
TRBJ2-1 | once | NA | TRBV6-5 | CASSFPGAGAGDEQFF | TGTGCCAGCAGTTTCCCCGGCGCAGGGGCCGGGGATGAGCAGTTCTTC
TRBJ2-1 | NA | NA | TRBV4-1 | CASSPRGSEQFF | TGCGCCAGCAGCCCCAGGGGAAGTGAGCAGTTCTTC
TRBJ1-5 | many | NA | TRBV19 | CASSISGAGNQPQHF | TGTGCCAGTAGTATCTCAGGGGCTGGCAATCAGCCCCAGCATTTT
TRBJ1-4 | NA | NA | TRBV7-9 | CASSPGPNNEKLFF | TGTGCCAGCAGCCCGGGTCCGAATAATGAAAAACTGTTTTTT
TRBJ2-5 | once | NA | TRBV6-2/TRBV6-3 | CASSYIGGRETQYF | TGTGCCAGCAGTTACATTGGAGGGAGGGAGACCCAGTACTTC
TRBJ2-3 | NA | TRBD1 | TRBV5-1 | CASSPQGDTDTQYF | TGCGCCAGCAGCCCCCAGGGGGACACAGATACGCAGTATTTT
TRBJ2-1 | NA | NA | TRBV3-1/TRBV3-2 | CASSQDSLADNEQFF | TGTGCCAGCAGCCAAGATTCGTTGGCGGACAATGAGCAGTTCTTC